Listed below are T cell receptor beta chains from one sample, sequenced in a study of molecular identifiers for immune sequencing clone quantification. MiXCR, run by TCRdb on the PCR reads, gives a single entry per CDR3 protein. The sample lists about 500,000 distinct CDR3 sequences, around a fifth occurring once. Sequenced sample: naive CD8+ T cells from blood, with Jurkat cell RNA spiked in. Every receptor here comes from a human donor in good health. Some libraries in this study had Jurkat cell RNA spiked in. Each CDR3 is given with its conserved first and last residue. D genes are given only for firm matches. Not every row has a clone size; where given, it reads once, few, many or a size class.

D gene: TRBD1; V gene: TRBV27; clone size: many; J gene: TRBJ2-3; CDR3 length: 13; CDR3 protein: CASTGQSTDTQYF; CDR3 DNA: TGTGCCAGCACGGGACAGAGCACAGATACGCAGTATTTT
D gene: TRBD1; V gene: TRBV20-1; clone size: few; J gene: TRBJ2-7; CDR3 length: 15; CDR3 protein: CSARDRTGAHYEQYF; CDR3 DNA: TGCAGTGCTAGAGACAGGACAGGGGCCCACTACGAGCAGTACTTC
D gene: .; V gene: TRBV7-9; clone size: .; J gene: TRBJ2-1; CDR3 length: 12; CDR3 protein: CASSLGTHDAVF; CDR3 DNA: TGTGCCAGCAGCTTAGGAACACACGATGCTGTCTTC
D gene: .; V gene: TRBV6-5; clone size: .; J gene: TRBJ2-7; CDR3 length: 11; CDR3 protein: CASNSGHQQYF; CDR3 DNA: TGTGCCAGTAATTCCGGACACCAGCAGTACTTC
D gene: .; V gene: TRBV6-1; clone size: .; J gene: TRBJ2-3; CDR3 length: 16; CDR3 protein: CASSERATRSTDTQYF; CDR3 DNA: TGTGCCAGCAGTGAGAGGGCGACGAGGTCTACAGATACGCAGTATTTT
D gene: .; V gene: TRBV19; clone size: .; J gene: TRBJ2-1; CDR3 length: 15; CDR3 protein: CASSINSVSYNEQFF; CDR3 DNA: TGTGCCAGTAGTATAAACTCGGTTTCCTACAATGAGCAGTTCTTC
D gene: TRBD1; V gene: TRBV7-9; clone size: .; J gene: TRBJ1-4; CDR3 length: 15; CDR3 protein: CASSSPGTGYEKLFF; CDR3 DNA: TGTGCCAGCAGCTCCCCCGGGACAGGGTACGAAAAACTGTTTTTT
D gene: .; V gene: TRBV27; clone size: many; J gene: TRBJ2-5; CDR3 length: 14; CDR3 protein: CASSPSQGGETQYF; CDR3 DNA: TGTGCCAGCAGTCCTTCTCAGGGAGGAGAGACCCAGTACTTC
D gene: .; V gene: TRBV20-1; clone size: .; J gene: TRBJ2-7; CDR3 length: 14; CDR3 protein: CSAFRQDYSYEQYF; CDR3 DNA: TGCAGTGCTTTCCGACAGGATTACTCCTACGAGCAGTACTTC
D gene: TRBD2; V gene: TRBV29-1; clone size: many; J gene: TRBJ2-1; CDR3 length: 12; CDR3 protein: CSVEAAGVEQFF; CDR3 DNA: TGCAGCGTTGAAGCGGCGGGGGTTGAGCAGTTCTTC
D gene: .; V gene: TRBV9; clone size: .; J gene: TRBJ1-4; CDR3 length: 14; CDR3 protein: CASSPAPRAEKLFF; CDR3 DNA: TGTGCCAGCAGCCCAGCGCCTAGGGCTGAAAAACTGTTTTTT
D gene: .; V gene: TRBV28; clone size: many; J gene: TRBJ1-1; CDR3 length: 12; CDR3 protein: CASSLVDREAFF; CDR3 DNA: TGTGCCAGCAGTTTAGTTGACAGGGAAGCTTTCTTT
D gene: .; V gene: TRBV30; clone size: few; J gene: TRBJ1-4; CDR3 length: 11; CDR3 protein: CAWSEDGGLFF; CDR3 DNA: TGTGCCTGGAGTGAGGACGGGGGACTGTTTTTT
D gene: TRBD2; V gene: TRBV28; clone size: few; J gene: TRBJ2-7; CDR3 length: 18; CDR3 protein: CASSYPSGLAGDAYEQYF; CDR3 DNA: TGTGCCAGCAGTTACCCCTCGGGGTTAGCGGGGGATGCCTACGAGCAGTACTTC
D gene: .; V gene: TRBV19; clone size: .; J gene: TRBJ1-3; CDR3 length: 15; CDR3 protein: CASSDDGYSGNTIYF; CDR3 DNA: TGTGCCAGTAGTGACGACGGATACTCTGGAAACACCATATATTTT
D gene: .; V gene: TRBV6-6; clone size: few; J gene: TRBJ1-3; CDR3 length: 16; CDR3 protein: CASSNTAGGLGNTIYF; CDR3 DNA: TGTGCCAGCAGCAATACGGCGGGGGGCCTAGGAAACACCATATATTTT
D gene: TRBD2; V gene: TRBV5-4; clone size: .; J gene: TRBJ2-7; CDR3 length: 15; CDR3 protein: CASSLVGLAEYEQYF; CDR3 DNA: TGTGCCAGCAGCTTGGTCGGACTAGCCGAATACGAGCAGTACTTC
D gene: .; V gene: TRBV6-2/TRBV6-3; clone size: many; J gene: TRBJ2-3; CDR3 length: 16; CDR3 protein: CASSYNAGAKADTQYF; CDR3 DNA: TGTGCCAGCAGTTATAACGCAGGAGCTAAAGCAGATACGCAGTATTTT
D gene: .; V gene: TRBV27; clone size: many; J gene: TRBJ2-3; CDR3 length: 16; CDR3 protein: CASSLVGGRSTDTQYF; CDR3 DNA: TGTGCCAGCAGTTTGGTGGGGGGCCGAAGCACAGATACGCAGTATTTT
D gene: .; V gene: TRBV3-1; clone size: .; J gene: TRBJ2-5; CDR3 length: 17; CDR3 protein: CASSQDRDGGPQETQYF; CDR3 DNA: TGTGCCAGCAGCCAAGATCGCGACGGGGGGCCCCAAGAGACCCAGTACTTC
D gene: .; V gene: TRBV6-5; clone size: .; J gene: TRBJ2-7; CDR3 length: 15; CDR3 protein: CASSSSRDSVYEQYF; CDR3 DNA: TGTGCCAGCAGTTCCTCGCGGGACAGTGTCTACGAGCAGTACTTC
D gene: .; V gene: TRBV12-3/TRBV12-4; clone size: many; J gene: TRBJ2-3; CDR3 length: 14; CDR3 protein: CASSLTGPADTQYF; CDR3 DNA: TGTGCCAGCAGTCTCACAGGGCCCGCAGATACGCAGTATTTT
D gene: .; V gene: TRBV2; clone size: many; J gene: TRBJ1-1; CDR3 length: 15; CDR3 protein: CASSEVVIANTEAFF; CDR3 DNA: TGTGCCAGCAGTGAAGTTGTCATAGCGAACACTGAAGCTTTCTTT
D gene: TRBD2; V gene: TRBV6-5; clone size: few; J gene: TRBJ2-2; CDR3 length: 18; CDR3 protein: CASSLEPLAGGGTGELFF; CDR3 DNA: TGTGCCAGCAGCTTGGAACCCCTAGCGGGGGGTGGAACCGGGGAGCTGTTTTTT